One sample yielded the 12 T cell receptor beta chains listed below, sequenced in a study of T-cell memory formation after mild COVID-19. One entry per CDR3 protein, called by TCRdb with MiXCR from the 5' RACE reads. The table records 350,000 to 500,000 distinct CDR3 sequences, roughly 17% of them present only once. The sample consisted of PBMCs or a T cell subset sorted from them (not recorded which). These receptors were obtained from a young man who had mild COVID-19 (a few samples of this study predate the infection). Cell type and time point are not known.

In this sample, this clonotype turned up a few times. V usage is TRBV6-2 or TRBV6-3 and J usage is TRBJ1-1; tentatively, D is TRBD1 (5 bases). Germline V gene data show CDR1 as MNHEY and CDR2 as SVGEGT. The ends were cut back, 4 bases at V and 4 bases at J, with 13 bases in the middle. The CDR3 contains 14 residues. The CDR3 sequence is CASSSPRQGTEAFF. The CDR3 DNA reads TGTGCCAGCAGTTCACCCAGGCAGGGCACTGAAGCTTTCTTT.

This chain uses TRBV6-5 with TRBJ2-2, with D perhaps TRBD2 (5 bases). Per the germline V gene, CDR1 is MNHEY and CDR2 is SVGAGI. This CDR3 contains 14 residues. Trimming removed 6 bases from V and 5 bases from J, with 13 bases in between. This CDR3 reads CASRTGIPTGELFF. The CDR3 DNA reads TGTGCCAGCAGGACCGGGATCCCAACCGGGGAGCTGTTTTTT.

The V and J genes are TRBV11-1 and TRBJ1-2, with D perhaps TRBD1 (6 bases). The length of the CDR3 is 17 residues. The germline V gene encodes CDR1 SGHAT and CDR2 FQDESV (reference sequence). The V and J ends lost 5 bases and 2 bases respectively, with 21 bases between them. The CDR3 DNA is TGTGCCAGCAGCGTCCCCACAGGGAACCCAGCCAACTATGGCTACACCTTC. This sequence encodes CASSVPTGNPANYGYTF.

The chain links TRBV2 to TRBJ1-4; possibly TRBD1 for D (5 bases). This CDR3 contains 17 residues. The V end was cut by 4 bases, the J end by 4 bases, with 19 bases between. Germline CDR1 reads SNHLY; CDR2 reads FYNNEI. CDR3 region: CASSGRLGPGGNEKLFF. In DNA form, the CDR3 reads TGTGCCAGCAGTGGACGATTAGGACCGGGGGGTAATGAAAAACTGTTTTTT.

This clonotype was counted many times. This rearrangement joins TRBV10-3 to TRBJ2-4; D may be TRBD2 (5 bases). V lost 4 bases and J 6 bases, leaving 7 bases between the germline ends. CDR1 ENHRY and CDR2 SYGVKD come from the germline V gene. The CDR3 sequence is 12 residues long. Written as DNA, the CDR3 is TGTGCCATCAGTGCTGAGGGAAACATTCAGTACTTC. It codes for CAISAEGNIQYF.

A few counts support this clonotype. This rearrangement joins TRBV3-1 to TRBJ1-2; D possibly corresponds to TRBD1 (6 bases). Trimming shortened V by 4 bases and J by 4 bases, and 16 bases separated the two germline ends. The CDR3 is 15 amino acids. Germline CDR1 LGHDT, CDR2 YNNKEL (reference sequence). The CDR3 DNA follows: TGTGCCAGCAGCCCCCGACAGGCGCCTACCTATGGCTACACCTTC. Translating it yields CASSPRQAPTYGYTF.

The chain uses TRBV12-3 or TRBV12-4 and TRBJ1-1; 7 bases are a match to TRBD1. J gave up 6 bases and V 6 bases, and 4 bases lay outside the gene matches. The CDR3 totals 12 residues. CDR3 sequence reads: CASSPGQAEAFF. The CDR3, as DNA: TGTGCCAGCAGCCCTGGACAGGCTGAAGCTTTCTTT.

There are a few counts of this clonotype. This rearrangement joins TRBV6-2 or TRBV6-3 to TRBJ2-7, with D uncertain. Germline lookup yields CDR1 MNHEY and CDR2 SVGEGT. The CDR3 contains 10 residues. Trimming left V 4 bases short and J 7 bases short, with 5 bases between. Here the CDR3 reads CASSSGEQYF. CDR3 coding DNA: TGTGCCAGCAGTTCTGGGGAGCAGTACTTC.

This sequence joins TRBV12-3 or TRBV12-4 and TRBJ1-2, with 11 bases fitting TRBD1. CDR3 size: 13 residues. V dropped 8 bases and J dropped 8; count of bases not matched to a gene: 7. CDR3: CASGQGASGGYTF. Written as DNA, the CDR3 is TGTGCCAGCGGACAGGGGGCTTCGGGAGGCTACACCTTC.

The chain combines TRBV9 with TRBJ1-2, with D perhaps matching TRBD1 (5 bases). The CDR3 runs 14 residues. Germline CDR1 and CDR2: SGDLS and YYNGEE. V was clipped by 0 bases and J by 4 bases, with 10 bases between them. The CDR3 loop reads CASSVGPGTYGYTF. The DNA of the CDR3 is TGTGCCAGCAGCGTAGGGCCAGGGACCTATGGCTACACCTTC.

This clonotype occurred many times. This chain uses TRBV11-2 with TRBJ2-5; D call uncertain. The CDR3 consists of 13 residues. Germline V gene sequence: CDR1 SGHAT, CDR2 FQNNGV. V was clipped by 3 bases and J by 2 bases, with 7 bases between them. The CDR3, as DNA: TGTGCCAGCAGCTTTTCCGGGCAAGAGACCCAGTACTTC. Amino acids: CASSFSGQETQYF.

V and J are TRBV6-1 and TRBJ2-7, with D perhaps being TRBD1 or TRBD2 (5 bases each). V shed 6 bases and J shed 2 bases, with 20 bases lying between them. Germline V gene sequence: CDR1 MNHNS, CDR2 SASEGT. CDR3 length: 16 residues. The CDR3, as DNA: TGTGCCAGCAGGAAAGGGACGCAGGCCTTGGCCTACGAGCAGTACGTC. Protein sequence: CASRKGTQALAYEQYV.